Shown below are 25 T cell receptor beta chains from a single sample sequenced in a study of T-cell memory formation after mild COVID-19. From the 5' RACE reads, TCRdb called clonotypes with MiXCR, one entry per CDR3 protein. The table shows 65,000 to 95,000 distinct CDR3 sequences, with 9.5% to 15% occurring only once. The sequenced material came from PBMCs or a T cell subset sorted from them (not recorded which). The source is a man aged 18 to 30 who had mild COVID-19 (a few samples of this study predate the infection). Cell type and time point are not known.

The sample holds one count of this clonotype. The V call is TRBV27, the J call TRBJ2-7, with a weak D call TRBD1 (6 bases). The CDR3 has 15 amino acids. The V and J ends lost 3 bases and 2 bases respectively, with 14 bases between them. Looked up from germline, CDR1 is MNHEY and CDR2 is SMNVEV (reference sequence). CDR3 residues: CASSFGRGLTYEQYF. The CDR3 DNA reads as TGTGCCAGCAGTTTTGGCAGGGGCCTAACCTACGAGCAGTACTTC.

The sample holds a few counts of this clonotype. This may arise from a read error, as a much more abundant clone is one base away. The chain employs TRBV6-4 and TRBJ2-3; TRBD1 aligns across 12 bases. The V segment lost 2 bases and the J segment 4 bases; nucleotides outside the gene matches: 1. The CDR3 totals 15 residues. Germline V gene lookup returns CDR1 MRHNA and CDR2 SNTAGT. CDR3 region: CASSDGTGGADTQYF. The CDR3 region has the DNA TGTGCCAGCAGTGACGGGACAGGGGGCGCAGATACGCAGTATTTT.

The V gene is TRBV3-1, the J gene TRBJ2-7, with TRBD1 matching 7 bases. Unmatched junction bases numbered 5, after V lost 4 bases and J lost 2 bases. The CDR3 totals 14 residues. Germline V lookup: CDR1 LGHDT, CDR2 YNNKEL (reference sequence). This CDR3 is CASSPSTGTYEQYV. CDR3 DNA sequence: TGTGCCAGCAGCCCGTCGACAGGGACCTACGAGCAGTACGTC.

This clonotype was found a few times. V usage is TRBV7-2 and J usage is TRBJ2-7; maybe TRBD1 (6 bases). Germline V lookup: CDR1 SGHTA, CDR2 FQGNSA. The CDR3 has 16 residues. Trimming removed 5 bases from V and 6 bases from J, with 23 bases in between. CDR3 in DNA: TGTGCCAGCAGCCTGAGTGCAGGGGACATCCCCGGCGAGCAGTACGTC. Amino acids: CASSLSAGDIPGEQYV.

This sequence joins TRBV9 and TRBJ2-1; a weak D match, TRBD2 (6 bases). The germline V gene encodes CDR1 SGDLS and CDR2 YYNGEE. Between the trimmed V and J ends, which lost 2 bases and 9 bases, there was a span of 6 bases. The length of the CDR3 is 11 residues. CDR3 region: CASSVGSEQFF. The DNA for the CDR3 is TGTGCCAGCAGCGTCGGGAGTGAGCAGTTCTTC.

Only a few counts were recorded for this clonotype. The V call is TRBV12-3 or TRBV12-4, the J call TRBJ2-7; D possibly matches TRBD1 or TRBD2 (5 bases each). Trimming removed 1 base at V and 0 bases at J, with 10 bases between. This CDR3 comprises 15 residues. The chain's CDR3 is CASSLGGDGSYEQYF. The CDR3, as DNA: TGTGCCAGCAGTTTAGGAGGGGACGGCTCCTACGAGCAGTACTTC.

This clonotype has ten or more counts. In nucleotides, the CDR3 is TGTGCCAGTAGTATCCGGAGCGGGGGGCCGTGGGAGACCCAGTACTTC. Translating gives CASSIRSGGPWETQYF. This rearrangement joins TRBV19 to TRBJ2-5; TRBD2 aligns across 9 bases. Germline assignment: CDR1 LNHDA and CDR2 SQIVND (reference sequence). V lost 3 bases and J lost 5; bases outside the gene matches: 10. The CDR3 consists of 16 residues.

V is TRBV4-1 and J is TRBJ2-1; 8 bases line up with TRBD2. Germline CDR1 and CDR2: MGHRA and YSYEKL. V was pared by 0 bases and J by 14 bases, with 9 bases of the junction left unmatched. The CDR3 consists of 14 residues. This chain's CDR3 is CASSQDRTSPGEFF. The CDR3 bases are TGCGCCAGCAGCCAAGATCGGACTAGCCCGGGCGAGTTCTTC.

This clonotype was detected a few times. V is TRBV6-2 or TRBV6-3 and J is TRBJ1-1; D gene unclear. The CDR3 consists of 16 residues. The V gene's germline CDR1 is MNHEY and CDR2 SVGEGT. V was shortened by 3 bases and J by 1 base, with 15 bases between the two germline ends. In nucleotides, the CDR3 is TGTGCCAGCAGTTATAGGAGGGAAGTCAGGAACACTGAAGCTTTCTTT. Its translation is CASSYRREVRNTEAFF.

The sample holds a few counts of this clonotype. This chain connects TRBV19 to TRBJ2-1; D not certain. V was clipped by 3 bases and J by 7 bases, with 13 bases between them. This CDR3 has 14 amino acids. Germline V lookup: CDR1 LNHDA, CDR2 SQIVND (reference sequence). CDR3 coding DNA: TGTGCCAGTAGTATCTTTGTGACTTCTAATGAGCAGTTCTTC. Amino acid sequence: CASSIFVTSNEQFF.

The J gene is TRBJ1-2, the V gene TRBV4-1; tentatively, D is TRBD1 (5 bases). V lost 3 bases and J lost 2, with 13 bases in between. CDR1 is MGHRA, CDR2 YSYEKL, per germline. CDR3 length: 15 amino acids. The CDR3 nucleotides are TGCGCCAGCAGCCAGACGACAGAGACCAACTATGGCTACACCTTC. Amino acids: CASSQTTETNYGYTF.

The chain employs TRBV29-1 and TRBJ1-2, with 7 positions matching TRBD1. J gave up 2 bases and V 7 bases, and 7 bases lay outside the gene matches. Germline V gene sequence: CDR1 SQVTM, CDR2 ANQGSEA. CDR3 length: 13 amino acids. In nucleotides, the CDR3 is TGCAGCGCCTTGGGACAGACGAACTATGGCTACACCTTC. Amino acids: CSALGQTNYGYTF.

This clonotype has more than one count but fewer than ten. The gene calls are TRBV5-1 and TRBJ2-3, with D hard to call. Germline loops: CDR1 SGHRS, CDR2 YFSETQ. Deletions cut 1 base from V and 6 bases from J, with 9 bases between. The CDR3 has 13 residues. For the CDR3, the DNA is TGCGCCAGCAGCTTGTTCATTGCGGATACGCAGTATTTT. It is translated as CASSLFIADTQYF.

This clonotype was counted only a few times. The chain carries TRBV10-2 and TRBJ1-2; a possible D gene is TRBD1 (6 bases). Trimming removed 8 bases from V and 4 bases from J, with 11 bases in between. The germline V gene encodes CDR1 WSHSY and CDR2 SAAADI. The CDR3 totals 12 residues. CDR3 DNA: TGCGCCAGCGAGGACAGCACCTATGGCTACACCTTC. It yields the protein CASEDSTYGYTF.

A few counts support this clonotype. The CDR3 DNA follows: TGCGCCAGCAGCCAAGATGAGTCAGGGACAGGCTTAACCTACGAGCAGTACTTC. Encoded protein: CASSQDESGTGLTYEQYF. The chain recombines TRBV4-1 with TRBJ2-7, with 8 bases that match TRBD1. Germline lookup yields CDR1 MGHRA and CDR2 YSYEKL. The CDR3 contains 18 residues. V dropped 0 bases and J dropped 2; count of bases not matched to a gene: 12.

This chain links TRBV10-2 with TRBJ2-7; the D gene could be TRBD1 or TRBD2 (5 bases each). The CDR3 length is 13 residues. CDR1 is WSHSY and CDR2 is SAAADI in the germline V gene. The V and J ends lost 3 bases and 3 bases respectively, with 9 bases between them. The CDR3 is CASSDGGFYEQYF. CDR3 nucleotide sequence: TGCGCCAGCAGTGATGGGGGATTCTACGAGCAGTACTTC.

The rearrangement uses TRBV19 and TRBJ2-1; D is possibly TRBD2 (7 bases). Germline CDR1 is LNHDA and CDR2 is SQIVND (reference sequence). This CDR3 is built from 17 residues. Trimming pared 7 bases from V and 5 bases from J, leaving 24 bases between. CDR3 coding DNA: TGTGCCAGTACCTCCCTCGTCGGCGGGGGCCTCGACAATGAGCAGTTCTTC. Its translation: CASTSLVGGGLDNEQFF.

The chain couples TRBV4-1 to TRBJ2-2; TRBD1 matches 7 bases. Germline V lookup: CDR1 MGHRA, CDR2 YSYEKL. The CDR3 is 15 residues long. With V trimmed by 4 bases and J by 4 bases, 6 bases remained unmatched. The CDR3, as DNA: TGCGCCAGCAGCCCTGAGACAGGGTCCACCGGGGAGCTGTTTTTT. This sequence encodes CASSPETGSTGELFF.

This clonotype is labeled as medium-sized. The chain is built from TRBV20-1 and TRBJ1-2; TRBD1 agrees at 7 bases. Germline V gives CDR1 DFQATT, CDR2 SNEGSKA (reference sequence). The CDR3 is made up of 13 amino acids. The trim removed 5 bases at V and 2 bases at J, leaving 5 bases unmatched. CDR3 residues: CSASKDRNYGYTF. CDR3 in DNA: TGCAGTGCTTCCAAGGACAGGAACTATGGCTACACCTTC.

This clonotype was counted a few times. The rearrangement joins TRBV6-6 to TRBJ1-1; 7 nucleotides align to TRBD1. The germline V gene encodes CDR1 MNHNY and CDR2 SVGAGI (reference sequence). This CDR3 comprises 14 residues. V trimming: 2 bases; J trimming: 5 bases; junction bases outside the gene matches: 5. CDR3: CASSYETGYTEAFF. CDR3 DNA sequence: TGTGCCAGCAGTTACGAGACAGGGTATACTGAAGCTTTCTTT.

This clonotype was counted a few times. The chain recombines TRBV7-9 with TRBJ1-2; D is unresolved. Germline V gene lookup returns CDR1 SEHNR and CDR2 FQNEAQ (reference sequence). Trimming left V 2 bases short and J 2 bases short, with 6 bases between. The CDR3 spans 13 residues. CDR3 coding DNA: TGTGCCAGCAGCTTACGCGAAAACTATGGCTACACCTTC. Translation gives CASSLRENYGYTF.

This clonotype appeared a few times. The genes are TRBV4-1 and TRBJ2-5; D is possibly TRBD1 or TRBD2 (7 bases each). Looked up from germline, CDR1 is MGHRA and CDR2 is YSYEKL. The CDR3 runs 14 residues. Trimming took off 6 bases at V and 0 bases at J, with 11 bases between the two ends. The CDR3 reads CASRRGTDQETQYF. The CDR3 nucleotides are TGCGCCAGCAGGCGGGGGACAGACCAAGAGACCCAGTACTTC.

The rearrangement links TRBV27 to TRBJ2-1; D gene ambiguous. This CDR3 is built from 13 residues. The germline CDR1 and CDR2 sequences are MNHEY and SMNVEV (reference sequence). With 2 bases removed from V and 5 bases from J, the gap between germline ends came to 7 bases. The CDR3 loop is CASSLGRNNEQFF. The CDR3 DNA is TGTGCCAGCAGTTTAGGCAGAAACAATGAGCAGTTCTTC.

This clonotype was recorded at least ten times. The rearrangement joins TRBV6-5 to TRBJ2-5; D not resolved. CDR1 is MNHEY, CDR2 SVGAGI, per germline. CDR3 length: 12 amino acids. V was cut by 3 bases and J by 5 bases, with 7 bases left in between. The CDR3 region has the DNA TGTGCCAGCAGTTATGGTTGGGAGACCCAGTACTTC. It yields the protein CASSYGWETQYF.

This clonotype has a count of ten or more. This sequence joins TRBV7-9 and TRBJ2-1, with D possibly TRBD1 on 5 matching bases. This CDR3 has 14 residues. Germline V gives CDR1 SEHNR, CDR2 FQNEAQ (reference sequence). V lost 8 bases and J 2 bases, leaving 13 bases between the germline ends. The CDR3 spells CASSWGATYNEQFF. The CDR3 nucleotides read TGTGCCAGCTCCTGGGGCGCTACCTACAATGAGCAGTTCTTC.